The clone carrying this T cell receptor (beta chain) was found many times. What it binds is not known. The CDR3 covers 16 residues. Germline CDR1 reads SGHRS; CDR2 reads YFSETQ. With V trimmed by 0 bases and J by 3 bases, 6 bases remained unmatched. This sample is part of a study of identical twins. Overall study results and limits: Cord blood's abundant beta clonotypes had fewer insertions, unlike memory repertoires.

TCRdb fed the 5' RACE reads into MiXCR, producing one record per CDR3 protein. The sample lists hundreds of thousands of distinct CDR3 sequences, 8.5% to 9% seen once, with roughly 0.97% in the top ten. No donor was unhealthy or non-Caucasian. These data also formed part of another study, on yellow fever vaccine responses in identical twins.

The V call is TRBV5-1, the J call TRBJ2-3, with 8 positions matching TRBD2. Sample: PBMCs. This TCR came from a woman aged 18 to 35 in good health. The CDR3: CASSLGSGTGTDTQYF. The CDR3 DNA follows: TGCGCCAGCAGCTTGGGTAGCGGGACGGGGACAGATACGCAGTATTTT.